Each of the 23 T cell receptor beta chains below was sequenced from the same sample in a study of shared clonotypes between healthy human individuals. Generated by immunoSEQ multiplex PCR, the TCRdb table keeps only in-frame clones and is missing some. Counted here are about 2.1 million clones, 80% to 95% occurring once; the ten biggest clones make up approximately 1.6%. Selected positively for CCR7 and CD45RO-negative, naive CD8 cells excluded terminally differentiated effector memory CD45RA+ cells. The sequenced sample consisted of naive CD8+ T cells from PBMCs. These receptors were obtained from a man between 18 and 29 years old in good health. Some clones in this sample may be carry-over from other donors' samples.

The chain has TRBV7-9 and TRBJ1-1; D uncertain. V lost 6 bases, J lost 3 bases, and 11 bases lay in between. The CDR3 sequence is 13 residues long. From germline, CDR1 is SEHNR and CDR2 FQNEAQ (reference sequence). The CDR3 bases are TGTGCCAGCAGGGACTTAATGGACACTGAAGCTTTCTTT. Amino acids: CASRDLMDTEAFF.

This chain joins TRBV28 and TRBJ2-3; D possibly corresponds to TRBD1 (5 bases). The V gene's germline CDR1 is MDHEN and CDR2 SYDVKM. The CDR3 loop spans 14 amino acids. Deletions cut 4 bases from V and 0 bases from J, with 8 bases between. The CDR3 here is CASSSGWSTDTQYF. The CDR3 DNA reads as TGTGCCAGCAGTTCAGGGTGGAGCACAGATACGCAGTATTTT.

The chain combines TRBV5-6 with TRBJ1-4; the D gene is possibly TRBD1 (6 bases). In germline, CDR1 is SGHDT, CDR2 YYEEEE. CDR3 size: 16 residues. V was trimmed by 0 bases and J by 5 bases, leaving 14 bases between them. Here the CDR3 DNA reads TGTGCCAGCAGCTTGGTTACGGGGGCCCCCAATGAAAAACTGTTTTTT. Its translation is CASSLVTGAPNEKLFF.

A remark on this clone: The same CDR3 also results from other DNA sequences found in this sample. The rearrangement links TRBV28 to TRBJ2-6, with D possibly being TRBD1 (6 bases). This CDR3 contains 15 residues. Per germline, CDR1 MDHEN and CDR2 SYDVKM. V shed 5 bases and J shed 4 bases, with 12 bases lying between them. In DNA, the CDR3 is TGTGCCAGCAGTCCCACAGGGCCCGGGGCCAACGTCCTGACTTTC. Amino acids: CASSPTGPGANVLTF.

This clone was recorded only once. DNA of the CDR3: TGTGTCAGAAGCTTAGCGAGACGGGGGCGCGAGCAGTACTTC. This gives the protein CVRSLARRGREQYF. The chain uses TRBV7-5 and TRBJ2-7. TRBV7-5 is recorded as a pseudogene. This CDR3 has 14 amino acids.

The chain uses TRBV5-6 and TRBJ2-7, with D perhaps matching TRBD1 (6 bases). The CDR3 is 11 amino acids. In germline, CDR1 is SGHDT, CDR2 YYEEEE. V lost 4 bases, J lost 7 bases, and 9 bases lay in between. The CDR3 region is CASSHGQEQYF. In DNA form, the CDR3 reads TGTGCCAGCAGCCACGGACAGGAGCAGTACTTC. Using reference TRBV5-6 and TRBJ2-7 for the parts outside the CDR3, the full variable domain is DAGVTQSPTHLIKTRGQQVTLRCSPKSGHDTVSWYQQALGQGPQFIFQYYEEEERQRGNFPDRFSGHQFPNYSSELNVNALLLGDSALYLCASSHGQEQYFGPGTRLTVT.

This clone was observed a single time. J is TRBJ1-4 and V is TRBV4-3; unclear D gene. The CDR3 consists of 16 residues. Trimming cost V 1 base and J 6 bases, with 15 bases left between them. The germline CDR1 and CDR2 sequences are LGHNA and YSLEER. This CDR3 reads CASSQASSTQYEKLFF. Here the CDR3 DNA reads TGCGCCAGCAGCCAAGCCAGTTCCACGCAGTATGAAAAACTGTTTTTT.

This chain links TRBV12-5 with TRBJ2-3; 11 bases match TRBD2. Germline V gene data show CDR1 as LGHNT and CDR2 as FRNRAP. V lost 5 bases to trimming and J lost 2 bases; unmatched junction nucleotides: 12. CDR3 length: 18 amino acids. The CDR3, as DNA: TGTGCTAGTGGTCCCGAGACTAGCGGGATCGGATTCACAGATACGCAGTATTTT. This encodes CASGPETSGIGFTDTQYF.

V and J are TRBV4-1 and TRBJ2-7; the match to TRBD1 covers 9 bases. The CDR3 contains 15 residues. Per the germline V gene, CDR1 is MGHRA and CDR2 is YSYEKL. V lost 3 bases, J lost 7 bases, and 10 bases stayed unmatched. The CDR3 spells CASSQTGTGTGEQYF. CDR3 nucleotide sequence: TGCGCCAGCAGCCAGACCGGGACAGGGACGGGGGAGCAGTACTTC.

The chain carries TRBV4-1 and TRBJ2-7; 9 nucleotides agree with TRBD2. CDR1 MGHRA and CDR2 YSYEKL come from the germline V gene. The J segment lost 4 bases and the V segment lost 0 bases, leaving 10 bases of the junction unmatched. The CDR3 totals 17 residues. The CDR3 loop is CASSQDVSGSGLYEQYF. CDR3 nucleotide sequence: TGCGCCAGCAGCCAAGATGTTAGCGGGAGTGGGTTATACGAGCAGTACTTC.

This sequence joins TRBV2 and TRBJ2-1, with 7 bases fitting TRBD2. This CDR3 is 15 amino acids long. Germline loops: CDR1 SNHLY, CDR2 FYNNEI. V shed 4 bases and J 2 bases; nucleotides not matched to a gene: 5. DNA for the CDR3: TGTGCCAGCAGTGTCGCGGGAGTCCCCTACAATGAGCAGTTCTTC. Its protein is CASSVAGVPYNEQFF.

This clone was seen a few times. V and J are TRBV9 and TRBJ1-1, with 8 bases identical to TRBD1. This CDR3 contains 16 residues. The trim removed 4 bases at V and 1 base at J, leaving 9 bases unmatched. Germline V gene data show CDR1 as SGDLS and CDR2 as YYNGEE. The CDR3 spells CASSSRAGGANTEAFF. DNA of the CDR3: TGTGCCAGCAGCTCCAGAGCAGGGGGCGCGAACACTGAAGCTTTCTTT.

This clone was counted only a few times. The chain links TRBV4-2 to TRBJ1-1; TRBD1 agrees at 7 bases. The V and J ends lost 0 bases and 1 base, in that order; junction bases with no gene match: 8. Per the germline V gene, CDR1 is LGHNA and CDR2 is YNFKEQ. The CDR3 spans 17 residues. CDR3 in amino acids: CASSQDPLTGENTEAFF. In DNA form, the CDR3 reads TGTGCCAGCAGCCAAGATCCACTAACAGGGGAGAACACTGAAGCTTTCTTT.

V and J are TRBV4-2 and TRBJ2-7, with TRBD1 matching over 7 bases. Trimming at V came to 2 bases and at J to 3 bases, leaving 10 bases not matched to a gene. CDR3 size: 16 residues. CDR1 is LGHNA and CDR2 is YNFKEQ in the germline V gene. The chain's CDR3 is CASSQWTGPSLYEQYF. CDR3 DNA sequence: TGTGCCAGCAGCCAATGGACAGGACCAAGCCTCTACGAGCAGTACTTC.

The chain carries TRBV9 and TRBJ2-3; D is uncertain. V lost 0 bases and J 5 bases, leaving 13 bases between the germline ends. The CDR3 extends over 15 amino acids. Germline CDR1 is SGDLS and CDR2 is YYNGEE. Here the CDR3 reads CASSVDGISRDTQYF. The CDR3 DNA reads TGTGCCAGCAGCGTAGATGGGATTTCCAGAGATACGCAGTATTTT.

The chain is built from TRBV6-1 and TRBJ1-5; TRBD1 matches at 7 bases. This CDR3 region has 17 residues. The J segment lost 7 bases and the V segment lost 2 bases, leaving 14 bases of the junction unmatched. The germline V gene has CDR1 MNHNS and CDR2 SASEGT. CDR3 in amino acids: CASSEIPQTGPRQPQHF. For the CDR3, the DNA is TGTGCCAGCAGTGAAATACCCCAGACAGGGCCCCGGCAGCCCCAGCATTTT.

This sequence joins TRBV16 and TRBJ1-2; D not certain. This CDR3 is built from 15 residues. V was shortened by 0 bases and J by 13 bases, with 21 bases between the two germline ends. The V gene's germline CDR1 is KGHSY and CDR2 FQNENV. CDR3 sequence (DNA): TGTGCCAGCAGCCAATCGACTGCCAGAGGAAGGGTGGGCACCTTC. It codes for CASSQSTARGRVGTF. Looking up the rest from reference TRBV16 and TRBJ1-2 gives the full variable domain: GEEVAQTPKHLVRGEGQKAKLYCAPIKGHSYVFWYQQVLKNEFKFLISFQNENVFDETGMPKERFSAKCLPNSPCSLEIQATKLEDSAVYFCASSQSTARGRVGTFGSGTRLTVV.

The chain links TRBV27 to TRBJ1-5; 7 bases line up with TRBD1. Germline V gene lookup returns CDR1 MNHEY and CDR2 SMNVEV (reference sequence). CDR3 length: 15 residues. The J segment lost 9 bases and the V segment lost 0 bases, leaving 8 bases of the junction unmatched. The CDR3 sequence is CASSLSPDRTWPQHF. In nucleotides, the CDR3 is TGTGCCAGCAGTTTATCGCCGGACAGGACTTGGCCCCAGCATTTT.

The CDR3 region has the DNA TGTGCCATCAGTCGCGCTATCAATGAAAAACTGTTTTTT. Translation: CAISRAINEKLFF. The genes are TRBV10-3 and TRBJ1-4, with D unclear. The CDR3 is 13 residues long. Germline V gene data show CDR1 as ENHRY and CDR2 as SYGVKD. V was shortened by 5 bases and J by 5 bases, with 9 bases between the two germline ends.

The chain recombines TRBV7-9 with TRBJ2-1; 7 bases are shared with TRBD2. V trimming: 5 bases; J trimming: 4 bases; junction bases outside the gene matches: 5. The CDR3 has 14 amino acids. Germline V gene lookup returns CDR1 SEHNR and CDR2 FQNEAQ (reference sequence). DNA of the CDR3: TGTGCCAGCAGCCCGGGGGGAAGATACAATGAGCAGTTCTTC. Translation gives CASSPGGRYNEQFF.

The chain uses TRBV5-4 and TRBJ1-1; D might be TRBD1 (5 bases). The CDR3 runs to 16 residues. Trimming took off 0 bases at V and 4 bases at J, with 16 bases between the two ends. In germline, CDR1 is SGHNT, CDR2 YYREEE (reference sequence). CDR3 DNA: TGTGCCAGCAGCTTGGAGTTCCGGGACCCGGCCACTGAAGCTTTCTTT. This translates into CASSLEFRDPATEAFF.

The chain is built from TRBV13 and TRBJ2-3; D unclear. V was cut by 1 base and J by 6 bases, with 8 bases left in between. Germline CDR1 and CDR2: PRHDT and FYEKMQ (reference sequence). CDR3 length: 13 amino acids. DNA for the CDR3: TGTGCCAGCAGCTTAGTCCGAAGGGATACGCAGTATTTT. This gives the protein CASSLVRRDTQYF.

Points on this clone: A much larger clone differs by one base, so this may be a read error. The chain employs TRBV27 and TRBJ2-5; D not certain. The J call is in doubt because the DNA end fits TRBJ2-7 better. The V gene's germline CDR1 is MNHEY and CDR2 SMNVEV (reference sequence). The CDR3 has 11 residues. CDR3 region: CASSFPYEQYF. The CDR3 bases are TGTGCCAGCAGTTTCCCCTACGAGCAGTACTTC.